These 4 T cell receptor beta chains were sequenced from one sample in a study of identical twins. TCRdb fed the 5' RACE reads into MiXCR, producing one record per CDR3 protein. The data contain around 240,000 distinct CDR3 sequences, over 9.5% of them singletons. The sequencing sample was made of memory T cells sorted from blood. The receptor set was obtained from a man in his fifties in good health.

J is TRBJ2-3 and V is TRBV20-1; D remains ambiguous. Trimming removed 2 bases from V and 1 base from J, with 7 bases in between. This CDR3 has 13 residues. Germline CDR1 reads DFQATT; CDR2 reads SNEGSKA (reference sequence). In DNA, the CDR3 is TGCAGTGCTAGAAGTCGCGGCACAGATACGCAGTATTTT. It yields the protein CSARSRGTDTQYF.

This clonotype turned up a few times. The V gene is TRBV20-1, the J gene TRBJ1-6, with 9 nucleotides matching TRBD1. This CDR3 region has 14 residues. The V gene's germline CDR1 is DFQATT and CDR2 SNEGSKA (reference sequence). The V segment lost 3 bases and the J segment 8 bases; nucleotides outside the gene matches: 5. The CDR3 is CSASRGTGYSPLHF. The DNA for the CDR3 is TGCAGTGCTAGTAGAGGGACAGGGTATTCACCCCTCCACTTT.

The CDR3 loop is CASSLPGGGNIQYF. In DNA, the CDR3 is TGCGCCAGCAGCTTGCCGGGGGGAGGAAACATTCAGTACTTC. The V gene is TRBV5-1, the J gene TRBJ2-4; 7 bases match TRBD2. The CDR3 covers 14 residues. Germline loops: CDR1 SGHRS, CDR2 YFSETQ. V lost 1 base to trimming and J lost 6 bases; unmatched junction nucleotides: 4.

The V and J genes are TRBV11-2 and TRBJ2-3, with a weak D call TRBD2 (5 bases). The CDR3 is made up of 17 amino acids. Trimming stripped 5 bases from V and 2 bases from J, with 20 bases between. Germline CDR1 is SGHAT and CDR2 is FQNNGV. The CDR3 DNA is TGTGCCAGCAGCCGTTTTGGAGGTGGAGTACCCACAGATACGCAGTATTTT. It yields the protein CASSRFGGGVPTDTQYF.